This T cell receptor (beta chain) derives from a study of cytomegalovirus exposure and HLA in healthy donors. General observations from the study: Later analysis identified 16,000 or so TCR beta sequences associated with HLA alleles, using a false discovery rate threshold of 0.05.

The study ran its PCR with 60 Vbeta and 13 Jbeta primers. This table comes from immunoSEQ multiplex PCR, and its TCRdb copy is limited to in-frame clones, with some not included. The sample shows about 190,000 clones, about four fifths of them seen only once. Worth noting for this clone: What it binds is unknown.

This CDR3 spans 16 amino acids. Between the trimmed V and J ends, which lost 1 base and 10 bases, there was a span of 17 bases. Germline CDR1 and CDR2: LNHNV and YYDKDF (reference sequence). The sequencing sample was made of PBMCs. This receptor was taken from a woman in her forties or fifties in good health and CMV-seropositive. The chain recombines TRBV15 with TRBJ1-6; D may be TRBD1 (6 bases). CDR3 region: CATSRGVTGHLSPLHF. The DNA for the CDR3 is TGTGCCACCAGCAGAGGTGTTACAGGGCATCTCTCACCCCTCCACTTT.